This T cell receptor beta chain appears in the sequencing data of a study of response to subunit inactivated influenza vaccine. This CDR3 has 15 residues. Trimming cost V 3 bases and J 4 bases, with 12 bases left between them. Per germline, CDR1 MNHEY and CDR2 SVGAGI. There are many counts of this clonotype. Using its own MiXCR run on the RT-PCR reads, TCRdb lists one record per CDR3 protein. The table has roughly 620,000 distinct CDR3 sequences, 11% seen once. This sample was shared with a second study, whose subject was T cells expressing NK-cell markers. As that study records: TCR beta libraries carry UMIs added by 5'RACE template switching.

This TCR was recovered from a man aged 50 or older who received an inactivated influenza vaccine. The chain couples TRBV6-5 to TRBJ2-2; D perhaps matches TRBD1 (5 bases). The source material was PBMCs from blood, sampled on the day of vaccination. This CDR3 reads CASSYSTGSTGELFF. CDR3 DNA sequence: TGTGCCAGCAGTTATTCCACAGGAAGCACCGGGGAGCTGTTTTTT.